One and the same sample provided the 30 T cell receptor beta chains below, sequenced in a study of T cell changes during pregnancy in multiple sclerosis. The data were produced by immunoSEQ multiplex PCR, yet TCRdb's version contains in-frame clones alone and is incomplete. The table includes roughly 71,000 clones, 92% detected once. Sequences were derived from peripheral blood, sampled in the first trimester of pregnancy. The source of these receptors is a female donor in good health, enrolled as a control in a pregnancy study.

The rearrangement links TRBV27 to TRBJ2-1, with D perhaps TRBD2 (5 bases). The CDR3 loop spans 14 amino acids. The germline CDR1 and CDR2 sequences are MNHEY and SMNVEV (reference sequence). With 0 bases removed from V and 6 bases from J, the gap between germline ends came to 9 bases. The CDR3 here is CASSLSSGINEQFF. In DNA, the CDR3 is TGTGCCAGCAGTTTATCGTCGGGGATCAATGAGCAGTTCTTC.

This rearrangement joins TRBV5-4 to TRBJ2-3, with 7 bases matching TRBD1. The CDR3 extends over 17 amino acids. V lost 3 bases and J lost 0; bases outside the gene matches: 10. Germline assignment: CDR1 SGHNT and CDR2 YYREEE (reference sequence). This CDR3 reads CASSWDRDRPSTDTQYF. Here the CDR3 DNA reads TGTGCCAGCAGCTGGGACCGGGACAGACCTAGCACAGATACGCAGTATTTT.

The chain employs TRBV5-6 and TRBJ2-5, with 12 bases that match TRBD1. Germline V gives CDR1 SGHDT, CDR2 YYEEEE. The CDR3 covers 16 residues. V was pared by 5 bases and J by 4 bases, with 9 bases of the junction left unmatched. CDR3 nucleotides: TGTGCCAGCAGTATCCGGGACAGGGGGCGCAGAGAGACCCAGTACTTC. It is translated as CASSIRDRGRRETQYF.

The chain recombines TRBV6-1 with TRBJ2-5; no clear D. The V and J ends lost 4 bases and 5 bases respectively, with 8 bases between them. Per the germline V gene, CDR1 is MNHNS and CDR2 is SASEGT. CDR3 size: 12 residues. The CDR3 here is CASSGSRETQYF. CDR3 sequence (DNA): TGTGCCAGCAGTGGAAGCAGGGAGACCCAGTACTTC.

V gene TRBV10-3 combines with J gene TRBJ1-1, with D perhaps matching TRBD1 (6 bases). The CDR3 contains 14 residues. Germline CDR1 reads ENHRY; CDR2 reads SYGVKD. The ends were cut back, 3 bases at V and 0 bases at J, with 8 bases in the middle. The CDR3 nucleotides read TGTGCCATCAGTGAACACAGGGTGAACACTGAAGCTTTCTTT. This encodes CAISEHRVNTEAFF.

The V gene is TRBV5-4, the J gene TRBJ2-7, with 9 bases that match TRBD1. The CDR3 has 15 amino acids. Germline loops: CDR1 SGHNT, CDR2 YYREEE (reference sequence). Trimming cost V 1 base and J 3 bases; bases outside gene matches: 5. For the CDR3, the DNA is TGTGCCAGCAGCTTGCGGGACAGGGAGGGCTACGAGCAGTACTTC. This translates into CASSLRDREGYEQYF.

The chain joins TRBV28 to TRBJ2-7; perhaps TRBD1 as D (5 bases). Germline V gene lookup returns CDR1 MDHEN and CDR2 SYDVKM. The V end lost 7 bases, the J end lost 0 bases, and 13 bases lay between the germline ends. This CDR3 has 14 residues. CDR3 bases: TGTGCCAGCACCCCCAGGGTTGGCTCCTACGAGCAGTACTTC. It codes for CASTPRVGSYEQYF.

This chain joins TRBV6-5 and TRBJ2-7, with TRBD2 matching 8 bases. Germline V gene lookup returns CDR1 MNHEY and CDR2 SVGAGI. The V gene end was trimmed by 4 bases and the J gene end by 4 bases; junction bases not matched to a gene: 12. This CDR3 region has 16 residues. This CDR3 reads CASSSRPGLETYEQYF. For the CDR3, the DNA is TGTGCCAGCAGTTCCCGCCCGGGACTAGAGACTTACGAGCAGTACTTC.

The CDR3 sequence: CASSLVVQNTEAFF. CDR3 DNA sequence: TGCGCCAGCAGCTTGGTAGTCCAGAACACTGAAGCTTTCTTT. The gene calls are TRBV5-1 and TRBJ1-1, with D hard to call. Germline V CDR1 and CDR2: SGHRS, YFSETQ. The CDR3 is 14 amino acids. Deletions cut 0 bases from V and 1 base from J, with 7 bases between.

The V gene is TRBV13, the J gene TRBJ2-7; D not certain. Germline-derived CDR1 and CDR2 are PRHDT and FYEKMQ (reference sequence). The CDR3 length is 15 residues. V was trimmed by 4 bases and J by 4 bases, leaving 17 bases between them. The CDR3 loop is CASSSDSRLEYEQYF. CDR3 bases: TGTGCCAGCAGCTCCGACTCTCGCTTAGAATACGAGCAGTACTTC.

The rearrangement uses TRBV18 and TRBJ2-2; tentatively, D is TRBD2 (6 bases). CDR3 length: 16 residues. Germline V lookup: CDR1 KGHSH, CDR2 LQKENI. The V end was cut by 0 bases, the J end by 4 bases, with 12 bases between. The CDR3: CASSPPGWRGTGELFF. CDR3 nucleotide sequence: TGTGCCAGCTCACCACCGGGGTGGCGGGGCACCGGGGAGCTGTTTTTT.

The V and J genes are TRBV4-1 and TRBJ2-7; 8 positions agree with TRBD2. This CDR3 contains 15 residues. Trimming at V came to 1 base and at J to 4 bases, leaving 6 bases not matched to a gene. The V gene's germline CDR1 is MGHRA and CDR2 YSYEKL. CDR3 coding DNA: TGCGCCAGCAGCCAAGGACGGGGGGGGGAATACGAGCAGTACTTC. It specifies CASSQGRGGEYEQYF.

The rearrangement links TRBV27 to TRBJ2-3; weak D call: TRBD2 (5 bases). The V gene lost 11 bases and the J gene lost 5 bases, with 8 bases spanning the gap. The CDR3 sequence is 10 residues long. The germline V gene has CDR1 MNHEY and CDR2 SMNVEV (reference sequence). The CDR3 region has the DNA TGTGCCTCCGGGGTAGATACGCAGTATTTT. Protein sequence: CASGVDTQYF.

The chain is built from TRBV19 and TRBJ2-3; D call uncertain. CDR1 LNHDA and CDR2 SQIVND come from the germline V gene (reference sequence). Trimming removed 7 bases from V and 3 bases from J, with 11 bases in between. The CDR3 consists of 13 residues. CDR3 sequence: CASKLGRTDTQYF. The CDR3 DNA reads as TGTGCCAGTAAGCTCGGCAGGACAGATACGCAGTATTTT.

The gene calls are TRBV28 and TRBJ2-1; D is unclear. V gave up 10 bases and J gave up 8 bases, with 12 bases separating them. Germline assignment: CDR1 MDHEN and CDR2 SYDVKM. CDR3 size: 11 residues. The CDR3 spells CATLTQYEQFF. CDR3 DNA: TGTGCCACCCTCACACAGTATGAGCAGTTCTTC.

The chain carries TRBV19 and TRBJ2-3; D is unclear. The V end lost 3 bases, the J end lost 2 bases, and 9 bases lay between the germline ends. The CDR3 is 14 residues long. Germline lookup yields CDR1 LNHDA and CDR2 SQIVND (reference sequence). Here the CDR3 DNA reads TGTGCCAGTAGTATTTCTGGAGTCACAGATACGCAGTATTTT. It codes for CASSISGVTDTQYF.

This clone was detected once. The CDR3 is CASSPDREDTQYF. The CDR3, as DNA: TGTGCCAGTAGTCCCGACCGGGAAGATACGCAGTATTTT. The rearrangement joins TRBV19 to TRBJ2-3, with D possibly matching TRBD2 (5 bases). The CDR3 runs 13 residues. Trimming removed 5 bases from V and 5 bases from J, with 11 bases in between. CDR1 and CDR2 (germline): LNHDA, SQIVND (reference sequence). Drawing the rest from reference TRBV19 and TRBJ2-3, the complete variable domain is DGGITQSPKYLFRKEGQNVTLSCEQNLNHDAMYWYRQDPGQGLRLIYYSQIVNDFQKGDIAEGYSVSREKKESFPLTVTSAQKNPTAFYLCASSPDREDTQYFGPGTRLTVL.

The chain links TRBV2 to TRBJ2-1; TRBD2 matches at 7 bases. Germline-derived CDR1 and CDR2 are SNHLY and FYNNEI. The CDR3 has 14 amino acids. Trimming at V came to 0 bases and at J to 13 bases, leaving 9 bases not matched to a gene. The CDR3, as DNA: TGTGCCAGCAGTGAAGCGTTTGCGGGAGTTAGTCAGTTCTTC. It specifies CASSEAFAGVSQFF.

The rearrangement uses TRBV5-5 and TRBJ2-7; 10 bases are shared with TRBD1. In germline, CDR1 is SGHKS, CDR2 YYEKEE (reference sequence). V lost 9 bases to trimming and J lost 7 bases; unmatched junction nucleotides: 10. CDR3 length: 13 residues. The CDR3 loop is CATSDRGGLEQYF. As DNA, the CDR3 is TGTGCCACCTCGGACAGGGGGGGGTTGGAGCAGTACTTC.

The chain recombines TRBV5-1 with TRBJ1-1; TRBD1 matches at 12 bases. There are 15 residues in the CDR3. V was pared by 5 bases and J by 6 bases, with 8 bases of the junction left unmatched. CDR1 and CDR2 (germline): SGHRS, YFSETQ. CDR3 region: CASSRDRGRGAEAFF. CDR3 coding DNA: TGCGCCAGCAGTCGGGACAGGGGGCGCGGGGCTGAAGCTTTCTTT.

This chain's CDR3 is CASSVASSYEQYF. The CDR3, as DNA: TGTGCCAGCAGTGTTGCGAGTTCCTACGAGCAGTACTTC. This chain uses TRBV6-1 with TRBJ2-7; D is unresolved. Trimming removed 4 bases from V and 1 base from J, with 8 bases in between. The CDR3 spans 13 residues. Germline values: CDR1 MNHNS, CDR2 SASEGT.

This rearrangement joins TRBV7-9 to TRBJ2-7; 9 positions agree with TRBD1. This CDR3 has 13 amino acids. Losses at the gene ends were 4 bases for V and 5 bases for J; bases not matched to a gene: 3. Germline V lookup: CDR1 SEHNR, CDR2 FQNEAQ (reference sequence). The CDR3 loop is CASSSGQGNEQYF. CDR3 in DNA: TGTGCCAGCAGCTCGGGACAGGGCAACGAGCAGTACTTC.

The chain employs TRBV2 and TRBJ1-2; unclear D gene. The CDR3 runs to 13 residues. Germline V lookup: CDR1 SNHLY, CDR2 FYNNEI. Deletions cut 10 bases from V and 3 bases from J, with 15 bases between. In nucleotides, the CDR3 is TGTGCCATCGCGGAGGCCTTGGACTATGGCTACACCTTC. Residues: CAIAEALDYGYTF.

This chain joins TRBV2 and TRBJ2-3, with TRBD2 identical over 12 bases. The junction had 5 bases not matched to a gene; V was cut back by 6 bases and J by 4 bases. The germline CDR1 and CDR2 sequences are SNHLY and FYNNEI. CDR3 length equals 15 residues. DNA of the CDR3: TGTGCCAGCAGCCCTAGCGGGAGGGATTCAGATACGCAGTATTTT. Residues: CASSPSGRDSDTQYF.

Note on this clone: A read error may produce the germline difference seen at one junction end. This chain links TRBV27 with TRBJ1-1, with D possibly being TRBD1 (6 bases). The CDR3 contains 15 residues. Germline lookup yields CDR1 MNHEY and CDR2 SMNVEV (reference sequence). The CDR3 protein is CASSLSPTGNAEAFF. CDR3 coding DNA: TGTGCCAGCAGTTTATCCCCCACAGGGAACGCTGAAGCTTTCTTT.

This clone was seen once. The rearrangement uses TRBV5-4 and TRBJ2-7; tentatively, D is TRBD2 (6 bases). The CDR3 is made up of 17 amino acids. Germline V gives CDR1 SGHNT, CDR2 YYREEE (reference sequence). V was pared by 4 bases and J by 3 bases, with 23 bases between. CDR3 region: CASSPYSASDPRYEQYF. The CDR3 DNA sequence: TGTGCCAGCAGCCCCTATTCGGCTAGCGACCCTCGCTACGAGCAGTACTTC.

This clone was recorded only once. The chain has TRBV28 and TRBJ2-1; D unresolved. CDR3 length: 12 amino acids. Germline V CDR1 and CDR2: MDHEN, SYDVKM. With 5 bases removed from V and 5 bases from J, the gap between germline ends came to 7 bases. CDR3 sequence (DNA): TGTGCCAGCAGTCTAATCAACAATGAGCAGTTCTTC. It yields the protein CASSLINNEQFF. Filled out from reference TRBV28 and TRBJ2-1, the complete variable domain reads DVKVTQSSRYLVKRTGEKVFLECVQDMDHENMFWYRQDPGLGLRLIYFSYDVKMKEKGDIPEGYSVSREKKERFSLILESASTNQTSMYLCASSLINNEQFFGPGTRLTVL.

Here the CDR3 DNA reads TGTGCCAGTCGACTGGGACAGATAAAACTTGGGACTTATCAGCCCCAGCATTTT. This codes for CASRLGQIKLGTYQPQHF. The chain couples TRBV19 to TRBJ1-5; 7 nucleotides match TRBD1. V gave up 8 bases and J gave up 5 bases; unmatched junction bases: 21. Germline assignment: CDR1 LNHDA and CDR2 SQIVND (reference sequence). The CDR3 has 18 residues.

For this clone: This may come from a read error, since a much larger clone is one base off. The chain has TRBV6-1 and TRBJ2-3; 12 bases align to TRBD2. The CDR3 is 15 residues long. Unmatched junction bases numbered 1, after V lost 2 bases and J lost 4 bases. CDR1 and CDR2 from the germline V gene are MNHNS and SASEGT. The CDR3 loop reads CASSELAGGPDTQYF. The CDR3 DNA is TGTGCCAGCAGTGAACTAGCGGGAGGGCCAGATACGCAGTATTTT.

The chain couples TRBV7-2 to TRBJ2-1; 10 bases line up with TRBD2. The CDR3 runs 16 residues. The J segment lost 3 bases and the V segment lost 5 bases, leaving 7 bases of the junction unmatched. Germline V gives CDR1 SGHTA, CDR2 FQGNSA. CDR3 sequence reads: CASSIRTSGLYNEQFF. Written as DNA, the CDR3 is TGTGCCAGCAGCATTAGGACTAGCGGACTCTACAATGAGCAGTTCTTC.